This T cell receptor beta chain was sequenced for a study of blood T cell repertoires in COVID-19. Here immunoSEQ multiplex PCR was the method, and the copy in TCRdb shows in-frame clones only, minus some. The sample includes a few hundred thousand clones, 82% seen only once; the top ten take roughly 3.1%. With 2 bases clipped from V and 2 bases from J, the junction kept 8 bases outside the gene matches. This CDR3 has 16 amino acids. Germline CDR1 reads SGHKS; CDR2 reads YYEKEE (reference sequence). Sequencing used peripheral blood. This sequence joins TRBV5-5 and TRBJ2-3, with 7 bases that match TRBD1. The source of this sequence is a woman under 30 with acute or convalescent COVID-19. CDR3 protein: CASSFGYRGSTDTQYF. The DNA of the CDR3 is TGTGCCAGCAGCTTCGGATACAGGGGATCCACAGATACGCAGTATTTT.